These T cell receptor beta chains were read from a single sample in a study of beta chain features in type 1 diabetes. TCRdb's copy holds only in-frame clones and misses some; the assay was immunoSEQ multiplex PCR. The table shows fewer than 200,000 clones, with about 12% occurring only once. Sequencing was done on a sample of central memory CD4+ T cells from blood. These TCRs come from a woman in her late teens or twenties in good health. Each CDR3 is given with its conserved first and last residue. D genes are given only for firm matches. Only some rows state a clone size, as once, few, many or a class for expanded clones.

>TRBD2|few|TRBJ2-1|TRBV6-5
TGTGCCAGCAGTTTCGGACTAGCCGGTGAGCAGTTCTTC
CASSFGLAGEQFF
>.|few|TRBJ2-5|TRBV5-1
TGCGCCAGCAGCTTGGACCCGCGGGAGACCCAGTACTTC
CASSLDPRETQYF
>TRBD2|.|TRBJ2-1|TRBV7-9
TGTGCCAGCAGGGCTGGACTAGCGGGCTACTACAATGAGCAGTTCTTC
CASRAGLAGYYNEQFF
>TRBD2|.|TRBJ2-5|TRBV11-3
TGTGCCAGCAGCCTCACTAGCGGGAGAGAGACCCAGTACTTC
CASSLTSGRETQYF
>TRBD2|.|TRBJ2-1|TRBV4-3
TGCGCCAGCAGCCAAGGCACGTCTAGCGGGGACTACAATGAGCAGTTCTTC
CASSQGTSSGDYNEQFF
>.|few|TRBJ2-5|TRBV29-1
TGCAGCGGGACACATGCCCAAGAGACCCAGTACTTC
CSGTHAQETQYF
>.|.|TRBJ2-5|TRBV9
TGTGCCAGCAGCGTAGGCGGGGTTGGAGGGAAAGAGACCCAGTACTTC
CASSVGGVGGKETQYF
>.|.|TRBJ1-5|TRBV28
TGTGCCAGCAGTCCCCTCGGAGGAGACAATCAGCCCCAGCATTTT
CASSPLGGDNQPQHF
>.|few|TRBJ1-2|TRBV4-1
TGCGCCAGCAGCCAAGAGTATGTAGGGGGCTATGGCTACACCTTC
CASSQEYVGGYGYTF
>.|.|TRBJ2-2|TRBV19
TGTGCCAGTAGTATGGTACTAGACGACACCGGGGAGCTGTTTTTT
CASSMVLDDTGELFF
>TRBD2|few|TRBJ2-2|TRBV19
TGTGCCAGTAGTATGGGACAACTAGCGGCGAACACCGGGGAGCTGTTTTTT
CASSMGQLAANTGELFF
>.|.|TRBJ2-2|TRBV27
TGTGCCAGCAGAGGAGTCCTGACCGGGGAGCTGTTTTTT
CASRGVLTGELFF
>TRBD1|.|TRBJ2-6|TRBV11-2
TGTGCCAGCAGTCCACAGGGGGCTGGTGGGGCCAACGTCCTGACTTTC
CASSPQGAGGANVLTF
>TRBD1|.|TRBJ1-3|TRBV29-1
TGCAGCGTGGGGGACAGGGGAGGTGGAAACACCATATATTTT
CSVGDRGGGNTIYF
>.|.|TRBJ2-7|TRBV19
TGTGCCAGTAGTATGAACGGGAGTCCTACCTACGAGCAGTACTTC
CASSMNGSPTYEQYF
>.|.|TRBJ2-5|TRBV7-3
TGTGCCAGCAGCTTACAGGCCAGAAACCAAGAGACCCAGTACTTC
CASSLQARNQETQYF
>TRBD1|.|TRBJ2-7|TRBV5-6
TGTGCCAGCAGCGAACTAACAGGGGTCCGCTCCTACGAGCAGTACTTC
CASSELTGVRSYEQYF
>.|.|TRBJ1-5|TRBV28
TGTGCCAGTAGCATACCGAATCAGCCCCAGCATTTT
CASSIPNQPQHF
>.|.|TRBJ1-5|TRBV28
TGTGCCAGCAGTTTGGGGGGGGACAATCAGCCCCAGCATTTT
CASSLGGDNQPQHF
>TRBD1|few|TRBJ2-7|TRBV4-3
TGCGCCAGCAGCCAAGATTGGGACAGACCCTACGAGCAGTACTTC
CASSQDWDRPYEQYF
>.|few|TRBJ1-2|TRBV15
TGTGCCACCAGCAGAAGCGGAAACTATGGCTACACCTTC
CATSRSGNYGYTF
>.|few|TRBJ2-2|TRBV29-1
TGCAGCGTTGAGCGGCCACCGAACACCGGGGAGCTGTTTTTT
CSVERPPNTGELFF
>.|.|TRBJ1-1|TRBV20-1
TGCAGTGCTAGAGATGCGGTTAGAGCTTTCTTT
CSARDAVRAFF
>TRBD2|few|TRBJ2-3|TRBV30
TGTGCCTGGAGCGGGAGGGTGGGAGATACGCAGTATTTT
CAWSGRVGDTQYF
>.|many|TRBJ2-3|TRBV29-1
TGCAGCGAGAGCCGAACTAGCATTCAACATACGCAGTATTTT
CSESRTSIQHTQYF
>.|.|TRBJ2-7|TRBV29-1
TGCAGCGTTGAAGGACAGAGAGCCTACGAGCAGTACTTC
CSVEGQRAYEQYF
>TRBD2|few|TRBJ2-1|TRBV7-9
TGTGCCAGCCTGAGGGGATCGTCAGCGGGGCGAGACAATGAGCAGTTCTTC
CASLRGSSAGRDNEQFF
>.|.|TRBJ2-1|TRBV21-1
TGTGCCAGCAGCAAAGTACGAGTAGCGGGGTACAATGAGCAGTTCTTC
CASSKVRVAGYNEQFF
>.|.|TRBJ1-4|TRBV5-1
TGCGCCAGCTCCTCTGAGGTGGCTGAAAAACTGTTTTTT
CASSSEVAEKLFF
>TRBD1|.|TRBJ1-5|TRBV2
TGTGCCAGCGGGGCAGGGGGGAGGCAACAGCCCCAGCATTTT
CASGAGGRQQPQHF
>TRBD2|.|TRBJ2-1|TRBV5-1
TGCGCCAGCAGCTTGGGTAGCGGGGACTCCTACAATGAGCAGTTCTTC
CASSLGSGDSYNEQFF
>.|.|TRBJ1-1|TRBV7-9
TGTGCCAGCAGCTGGGACAACTTGAACACTGAAGCTTTCTTT
CASSWDNLNTEAFF
>TRBD2|few|TRBJ2-5|TRBV4-3
TGCGCCAGCAGCCCGAGCGGGGGCAGTACTCAAGAGACCCAGTACTTC
CASSPSGGSTQETQYF
>.|few|TRBJ1-2|TRBV14
TGTGCCAGCAGCCAATTAACAGATTCCTATGGCTACACCTTC
CASSQLTDSYGYTF
>TRBD2|.|TRBJ2-1|TRBV7-9
TGTGCCAGCAGCGACCAGACCAGCGGGGCGGGGTCCTACAATGAGCAGTTCTTC
CASSDQTSGAGSYNEQFF
>TRBD2|few|TRBJ2-5|TRBV7-2
TGTGCCAGCAGCACGGGACTAGCGGGAGTTCGGGCGGAGACCCAGTACTTC
CASSTGLAGVRAETQYF
>.|few|TRBJ2-1|TRBV6-5
TGTGCCAGCAGCCGGGAGAGGAGGTACAATGAGCAGTTCTTC
CASSRERRYNEQFF
>TRBD2|few|TRBJ2-2|TRBV2
TGTGCCAGCAGCCTCAGCGGGAAGGTCACCGGGGAGCTGTTTTTT
CASSLSGKVTGELFF
>TRBD2|few|TRBJ2-5|TRBV4-3
TGCGCCAGCAGCCAAGATGGCACGGGAGGAGAGACCCAGTACTTC
CASSQDGTGGETQYF
>TRBD2|.|TRBJ2-1|TRBV6-5
TGTGCCAGCAGTGGGGGACTAGCGAACAATGAGCAGTTCTTC
CASSGGLANNEQFF
>.|few|TRBJ1-1|TRBV29-1
TGCAGCGTTGAGGGGCAAAGGAACACTGAAGCTTTCTTT
CSVEGQRNTEAFF
>TRBD2|few|TRBJ2-3|TRBV4-2
TGTGCCAGCAGCCAGGGACTAGCGGGACCAGATACGCAGTATTTT
CASSQGLAGPDTQYF
>.|.|TRBJ2-7|TRBV27
TGTGCCAGCAGCCACCGGGATCTTTACGAGCAGTACTTC
CASSHRDLYEQYF
>TRBD1|.|TRBJ2-2|TRBV5-4
TGTGCCAGCAGCAAGGACAGGGGGCGCGGGGAGCTGTTTTTT
CASSKDRGRGELFF
>TRBD1|few|TRBJ2-5|TRBV19
TGTGCCAGTAGTGCCTCGGGACAGTCGTCTGGGACCCAGTACTTC
CASSASGQSSGTQYF
>.|.|TRBJ2-3|TRBV28
TGTGCCAGCAGTTCACTAGACACAGATACGCAGTATTTT
CASSSLDTDTQYF
>TRBD2|many|TRBJ2-1|TRBV10-3
TGTGCCATCAAGAGCGGGAGGGCCAATTTCGATGAGCAGTTCTTC
CAIKSGRANFDEQFF